The entry that follows covers one T cell receptor (beta chain) sequence. The data derive from a study of blood T cell repertoires in COVID-19. About the research overall: The origin of the acute and convalescent COVID-19 samples was the United States, Italy and Spain.

Germline V gives CDR1 LGHDT, CDR2 YNNKEL (reference sequence). The CDR3 covers 13 residues. The trim removed 4 bases at V and 6 bases at J, leaving 2 bases unmatched. Original analysis: The assay estimated nucleated cells by amplifying reference gene primers. Measured with immunoSEQ multiplex PCR; TCRdb has only the in-frame clones, and not every one. V and J calls and clone size are given by that table; D and trimming were obtained from the DNA. The profile covers 23,000 or so clones, with more than 90% appearing a single time and around 8% taken by the ten largest. The material sequenced was peripheral blood. The origin of this receptor is a human donor in a cohort sampled during active COVID-19. This chain uses TRBV3-1 (or the pseudogene TRBV3-2) with TRBJ2-1, with 8 bases fitting TRBD2. CDR3 sequence reads: CASSRRGGNEQFF. CDR3 DNA sequence: TGTGCCAGCAGCCGCCGGGGGGGCAATGAGCAGTTCTTC.